This T cell receptor (beta chain) was captured by sequencing in a study of Tregs in tolerant kidney transplant recipients (dated by TCRdb to the late 2010s). In terms of the full investigation: The transplants used related donors with nonmyeloablative bone marrow transplantation, and mixed chimerism in the human trials was transient. The study used TCRbeta sequencing to identify donor-specific regulatory T cells before combined kidney and bone marrow transplantation, then tracked those cells after transplant.

Overall study results and their limits: Because the study included only a small number of patients, the results must be confirmed in larger populations and under other immunosuppression protocols. Expanding Tregs with activated donor B cells appeared to identify the most biologically relevant and donor-specific TCRbeta repertoire. For some patients the PCR primers changed over time, which made it impossible to compare the samples from those patients at the nucleotide level. In tolerant patients, donor-specific Tregs expanded more than Tregs overall, which suggests antigen-driven rather than nonspecific expansion. Biological reproducibility was not examined directly, but technical replication error appeared to be minimal.

The sample's time point label, in plain terms: blood sample drawn before combined kidney and bone marrow transplant. Unstimulated Tregs (CD4+CD25+CD127-), CD4+ non-Tregs (CD4+CD25-), CD4 and CD8 cells were FACS-sorted from thawed PBMCs. Several combined kidney and bone marrow transplant recipients from the ITN036ST trial were included as patients, and samples were available only from these trial subjects. Healthy control blood was separated into PBMCs by Ficoll density gradient and cryopreserved, and patient PBMCs were collected both before and after transplant. Details on this clone: Its antigen is unknown. Nothing much larger sits one base from this clone, and base qualities are not available.

Genomic DNA was extracted from sorted cells with the QIAGEN DNeasy Blood and Tissue Kit for TCRbeta CDR3 sequencing. Through immunoSEQ, high-throughput TCRbeta CDR3 sequencing was done commercially, including PCR amplification with internal controls and bias correction. The study's own analysis went as follows. Unique productive TCRbeta sequences were defined by CDR3 nucleotide sequence where primers matched, otherwise by CDR3 amino acid sequence with Vbeta and Jbeta genes. To correct sorting error, sequences shared between sorted populations at a frequency ratio of 2:1 or less were removed; the rest were assigned to the higher population. Donor-reactive sequences were defined as at least 5-fold expanded in CFSE-low cells versus unstimulated cells, with frequency of at least 0.01% in CFSE-low cells. Jensen-Shannon divergence, calculated on the top 100 TCRbeta sequences ranked by frequency, was used to quantify repertoire divergence. For any sample with multiple sequencing runs, sorting error was corrected in each run separately before the runs were pooled. TCRdb took over this immuneACCESS table, retaining in-frame rearrangements with V and J assigned. Such tables are incomplete; in checked studies, under half of the missing clones stem from an unresolved V gene, and the remainder is unexplained. D and trimming come from the DNA, and the V and J calls and clone size come from that table. The sample has about 83,000 clones on record, roughly 98% of them singletons. Approximately 0.56% of the sample comes from the top ten.

The CDR3 sequence holds 15 residues, the cysteine and phenylalanine included. Left in the record is the CDR3 DNA by itself, 45 bases read in frame from the first base. V drops 5 bases and J drops 4 bases, leaving 17 bases in between. The germline V gene specifies SGHTA as CDR1 and FQGNSA as CDR2. This chain joins TRBV7-2 to TRBJ1-2; perhaps TRBD1 is the D gene, with 6 bases matching. The clonotype comes from a human donor who received a combined kidney and bone marrow transplant. The sequencing used CD4+ T cells from blood, collected before the transplant. The DNA sequence is TGTGCCAGCAGCGCGGCCAGGGGTCCGGGCTATGGCTACACCTTC. It encodes CASSAARGPGYGYTF.